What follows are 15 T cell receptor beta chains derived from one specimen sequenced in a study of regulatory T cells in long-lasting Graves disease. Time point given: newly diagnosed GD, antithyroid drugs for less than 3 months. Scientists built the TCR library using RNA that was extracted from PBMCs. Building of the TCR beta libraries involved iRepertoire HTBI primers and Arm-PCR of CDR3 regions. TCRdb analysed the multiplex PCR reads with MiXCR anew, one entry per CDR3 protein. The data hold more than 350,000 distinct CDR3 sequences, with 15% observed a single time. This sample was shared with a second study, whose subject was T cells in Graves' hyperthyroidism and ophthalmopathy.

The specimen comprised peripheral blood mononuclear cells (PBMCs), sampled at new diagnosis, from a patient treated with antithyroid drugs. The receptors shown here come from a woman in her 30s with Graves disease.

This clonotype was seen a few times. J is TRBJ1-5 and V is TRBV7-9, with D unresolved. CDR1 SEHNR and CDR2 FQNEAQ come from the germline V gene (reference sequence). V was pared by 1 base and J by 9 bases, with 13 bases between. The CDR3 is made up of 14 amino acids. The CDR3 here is CASSLGGGVWPQHF. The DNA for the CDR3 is TGTGCCAGCAGCTTAGGAGGTGGGGTATGGCCCCAGCATTTT.

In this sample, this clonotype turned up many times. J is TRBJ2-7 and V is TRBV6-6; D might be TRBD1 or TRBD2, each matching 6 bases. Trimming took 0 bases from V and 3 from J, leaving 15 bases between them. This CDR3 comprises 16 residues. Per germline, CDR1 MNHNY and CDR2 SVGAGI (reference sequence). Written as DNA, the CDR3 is TGTGCCAGCAGTTACTCGATGTGGGGGGCGAACTACGAGCAGTACTTC. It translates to CASSYSMWGANYEQYF.

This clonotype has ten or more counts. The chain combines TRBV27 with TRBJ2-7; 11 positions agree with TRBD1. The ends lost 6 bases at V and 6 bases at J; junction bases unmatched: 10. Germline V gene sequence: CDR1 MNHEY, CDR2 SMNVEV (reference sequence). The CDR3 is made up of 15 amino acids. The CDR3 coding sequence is TGTGCCAGCAGCGGGACAGGGGGAAGTCTTGGCGAGCAGTACTTC. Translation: CASSGTGGSLGEQYF.

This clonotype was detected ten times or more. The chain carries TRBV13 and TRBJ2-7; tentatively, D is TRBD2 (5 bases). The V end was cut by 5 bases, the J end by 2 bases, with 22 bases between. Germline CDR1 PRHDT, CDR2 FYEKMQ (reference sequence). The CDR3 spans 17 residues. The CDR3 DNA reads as TGTGCCAGCAGCCCGAGAGAAAGCCAGCCTAGCCCCTACGAGCAGTACTTC. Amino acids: CASSPRESQPSPYEQYF.

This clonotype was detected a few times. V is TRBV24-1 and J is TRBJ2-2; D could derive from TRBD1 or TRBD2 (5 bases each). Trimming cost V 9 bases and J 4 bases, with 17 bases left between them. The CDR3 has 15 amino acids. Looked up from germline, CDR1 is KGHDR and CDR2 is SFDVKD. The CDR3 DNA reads TGTGCCACCTCTTCCTGGGACGAAGGCACCGGGGAGCTGTTTTTT. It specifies CATSSWDEGTGELFF.

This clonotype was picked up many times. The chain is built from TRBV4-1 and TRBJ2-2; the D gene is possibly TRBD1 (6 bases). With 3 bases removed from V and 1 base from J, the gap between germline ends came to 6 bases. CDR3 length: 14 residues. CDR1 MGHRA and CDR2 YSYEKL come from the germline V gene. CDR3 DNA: TGCGCCAGCAGCCAGGGACAGAACACCGGGGAGCTGTTTTTT. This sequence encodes CASSQGQNTGELFF.

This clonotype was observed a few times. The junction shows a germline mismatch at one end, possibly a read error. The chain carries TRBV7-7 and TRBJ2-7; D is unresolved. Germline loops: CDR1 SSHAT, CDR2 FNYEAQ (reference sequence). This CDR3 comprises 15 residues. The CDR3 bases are TGTGCTAGCAGCTTAAGGACCGGGCCGGCCTACGAGCAGTACTTC. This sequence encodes CASSLRTGPAYEQYF.

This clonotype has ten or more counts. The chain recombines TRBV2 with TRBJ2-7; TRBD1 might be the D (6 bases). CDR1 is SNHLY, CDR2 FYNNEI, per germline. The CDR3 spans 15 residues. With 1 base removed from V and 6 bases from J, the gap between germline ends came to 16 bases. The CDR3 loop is CASSEEKVRGSEQYF. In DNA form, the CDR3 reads TGTGCCAGCAGTGAAGAGAAGGTCAGGGGAAGCGAGCAGTACTTC.

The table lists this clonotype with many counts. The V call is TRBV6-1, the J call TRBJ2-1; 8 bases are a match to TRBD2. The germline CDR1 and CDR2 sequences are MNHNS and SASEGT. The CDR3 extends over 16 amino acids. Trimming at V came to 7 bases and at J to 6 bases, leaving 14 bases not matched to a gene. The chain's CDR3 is CASTTSGGTGSNEQFF. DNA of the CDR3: TGTGCCAGCACTACCTCGGGGGGGACGGGCTCCAATGAGCAGTTCTTC.

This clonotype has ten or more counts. CDR3 residues: CASSLSPSGRAWQFF. Written as DNA, the CDR3 is TGTGCCAGCAGCCTTTCCCCTAGCGGGAGGGCTTGGCAGTTCTTC. The V call is TRBV13, the J call TRBJ2-1; the match to TRBD2 covers 12 bases. This CDR3 spans 15 amino acids. Germline-derived CDR1 and CDR2 are PRHDT and FYEKMQ (reference sequence). J gave up 12 bases and V 5 bases, and 11 bases lay outside the gene matches.

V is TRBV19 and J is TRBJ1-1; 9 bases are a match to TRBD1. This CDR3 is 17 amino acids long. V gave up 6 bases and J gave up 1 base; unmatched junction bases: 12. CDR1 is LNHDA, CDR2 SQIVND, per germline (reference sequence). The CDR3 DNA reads TGTGCCAGTAGCCCACCCCGGGACAGGGTAAAGAACACTGAAGCTTTCTTT. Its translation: CASSPPRDRVKNTEAFF. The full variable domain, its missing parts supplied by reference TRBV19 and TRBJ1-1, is DGGITQSPKYLFRKEGQNVTLSCEQNLNHDAMYWYRQDPGQGLRLIYYSQIVNDFQKGDIAEGYSVSREKKESFPLTVTSAQKNPTAFYLCASSPPRDRVKNTEAFFGQGTRLTVV.

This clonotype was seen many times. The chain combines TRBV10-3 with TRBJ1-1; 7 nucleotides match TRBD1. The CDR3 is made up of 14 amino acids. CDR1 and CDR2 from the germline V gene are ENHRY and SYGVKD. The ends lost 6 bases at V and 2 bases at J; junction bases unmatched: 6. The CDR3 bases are TGTGCCATCAGGGCGGGACAGCTTAACACTGAAGCTTTCTTT. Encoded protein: CAIRAGQLNTEAFF.

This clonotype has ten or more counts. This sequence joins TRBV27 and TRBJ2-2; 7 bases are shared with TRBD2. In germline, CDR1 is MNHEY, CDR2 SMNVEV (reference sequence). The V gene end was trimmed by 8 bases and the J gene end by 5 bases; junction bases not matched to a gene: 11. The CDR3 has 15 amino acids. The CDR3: CASGRGGIGTGELFF. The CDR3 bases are TGTGCCAGCGGTAGGGGAGGGATTGGGACCGGGGAGCTGTTTTTT.

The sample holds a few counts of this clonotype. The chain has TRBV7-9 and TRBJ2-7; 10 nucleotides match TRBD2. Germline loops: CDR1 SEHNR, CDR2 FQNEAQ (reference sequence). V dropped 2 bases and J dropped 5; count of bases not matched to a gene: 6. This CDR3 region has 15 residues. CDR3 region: CASSLLASGSHEQYF. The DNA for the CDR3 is TGTGCCAGCAGCTTATTAGCTAGCGGGAGCCACGAGCAGTACTTC.

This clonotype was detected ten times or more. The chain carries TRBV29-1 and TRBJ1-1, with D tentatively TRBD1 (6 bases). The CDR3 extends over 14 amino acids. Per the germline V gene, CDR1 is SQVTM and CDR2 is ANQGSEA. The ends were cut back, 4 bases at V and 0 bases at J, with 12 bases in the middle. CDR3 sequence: CSVGLQGMNTEAFF. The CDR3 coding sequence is TGCAGCGTTGGGTTACAGGGTATGAACACTGAAGCTTTCTTT. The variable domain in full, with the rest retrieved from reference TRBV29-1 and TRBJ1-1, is SAVISQKPSRDICQRGTSLTIQCQVDSQVTMMFWYRQQPGQSLTLIATANQGSEATYESGFVIDKFPISRPNLTFSTLTVSNMSPEDSSIYLCSVGLQGMNTEAFFGQGTRLTVV.